These T cell receptor beta chains were read from a single sample in a study of shared clonotypes between healthy human individuals. Here immunoSEQ multiplex PCR was the method, and the copy in TCRdb shows in-frame clones only, minus some. The table lists 1.4 million to 1.5 million clones, 95% to 97% of them singletons. The sequencing input was naive CD4+ T cells sorted from blood. The receptor source for this set is a man aged 30 to 39 in good health. Each CDR3 is given with its conserved first and last residue. D genes are given only for firm matches. A row's size may be missing; if present it is once, few, many or a size class.

NA	TRBJ2-3	TRBV18	TRBD2	TGTGCCAGCTCCTGGGGAGGAGCGGGGATCACAGATACGCAGTATTTT	CASSWGGAGITDTQYF
NA	TRBJ2-1	TRBV7-8	TRBD2	TGTGCCAGCAGCCGGACTAGCGGGACAACCTACAATGAGCAGTTCTTC	CASSRTSGTTYNEQFF
once	TRBJ1-2	TRBV5-5	NA	TGTGCCAGCAGCTTGGTCCCAGGGAAGTATGGCTACACCTTC	CASSLVPGKYGYTF
once	TRBJ2-7	TRBV5-4	NA	TGTGCCAGCAGCTTGGGAGGACTATTAAACGAGCAGTACTTC	CASSLGGLLNEQYF
NA	TRBJ1-2	TRBV28	TRBD1	TGTGCCAGCAGTTCTCCGACAGGGGGTCTTGGCTACACCTTC	CASSSPTGGLGYTF
NA	TRBJ1-3	TRBV5-1	NA	TGCGCCAGCAGCCCAGGACAGCCCTCTGGAAACACCATATATTTT	CASSPGQPSGNTIYF
NA	TRBJ1-1	TRBV14	NA	TGTGCCAGCAGCCAAGATGGATTCCGTGAAGCTTTCTTT	CASSQDGFREAFF
NA	TRBJ2-3	TRBV6-6	NA	TGTGCCAGCAGGCGCCCTAGCGGACAGGGCACAGATACGCAGTATTTT	CASRRPSGQGTDTQYF
NA	TRBJ2-7	TRBV7-2	NA	TGTGCCAGCAGCTCAAGAGCGGGTATCTACGAGCAGTACTTC	CASSSRAGIYEQYF
NA	TRBJ2-1	TRBV25-1	TRBD2	TGTGCCAGCAGTGAATCTAGGACTAGCCTATACAATGAGCAGTTCTTC	CASSESRTSLYNEQFF
NA	TRBJ2-2	TRBV19	TRBD2	TGTGCCAGTAGTATAACGGGAGGGCCTTCCGGGGAGCTGTTTTTT	CASSITGGPSGELFF
once	TRBJ1-5	TRBV2	NA	TGTGCCAGCAGTGTATCGGGGCTAGATAGTTCCCAGCATTTT	CASSVSGLDSSQHF
NA	TRBJ2-5	TRBV9	NA	TGTGCCAGCAGCCCTACCTTATTAGAGACCCAGTACTTC	CASSPTLLETQYF
NA	TRBJ2-1	TRBV2	NA	TGTGCCAGTATAGGTGGCGGTCCGCCCCTCTACAATGAGCAGTTCTTC	CASIGGGPPLYNEQFF
NA	TRBJ2-1	TRBV6-4	TRBD1	TGTGCCAGCAGTGAAGACAGGGGGACATCTAATGAGCAGTTCTTC	CASSEDRGTSNEQFF
few	TRBJ1-2	TRBV12-2	NA	TGTGCAAGTCGCTTAAGCCTGGCTAGGGGGACAGCTGTCTATGGCTACACCTTC	CASRLSLARGTAVYGYTF
NA	TRBJ2-1	TRBV11-3	TRBD2	TGTGCCAGCAGCCCCACACTCCGGCTAGCGGGAGAATCCTACAATGAGCAGTTCTTC	CASSPTLRLAGESYNEQFF
NA	TRBJ2-2	TRBV9	NA	TGTGCCAGCAGCTCTCACAGGGACGGGGAGCTGTTTTTT	CASSSHRDGELFF
NA	TRBJ1-1	TRBV18	NA	TGTGCCAGCTCGATCCACCGGCTGCCGGACACTGAAGCTTTCTTT	CASSIHRLPDTEAFF
once	TRBJ2-7	TRBV23-1	TRBD2	TGCGCCAGCAGCCATCCAGCCCCTACTCCGGGACTAGCGGGAGAAGAGGCCTACGAGCAGTACTTC	CASSHPAPTPGLAGEEAYEQYF
NA	TRBJ2-3	TRBV5-1	TRBD2	TGCGCCAGCAGCCCGGATAGCGGGGGCACAGATACGCAGTATTTT	CASSPDSGGTDTQYF
NA	TRBJ2-7	TRBV28	NA	TGTGCCAGCAGTTTGCCCTCGACAGTAGACTACGAGCAGTACTTC	CASSLPSTVDYEQYF
NA	TRBJ2-2	TRBV5-1	NA	TGCGCCAGCAGCTTTCGCAGCGGTGGCACCGGGGAGCTGTTTTTT	CASSFRSGGTGELFF
NA	TRBJ2-3	TRBV18	TRBD2	TGTGCCAGCTCACCCCGGACTAGCGGGGCGGGGGATACGCAGTATTTT	CASSPRTSGAGDTQYF
NA	TRBJ2-7	TRBV4-1	NA	TGCGCCAGCAGCCCCCGGGCGGGCTCCTACGAGCAGTACTTC	CASSPRAGSYEQYF
NA	TRBJ2-1	TRBV11-3	TRBD2	TGTGCCAGCAGCTTAAGGACTAGCGTCTACAATGAGCAGTTCTTC	CASSLRTSVYNEQFF